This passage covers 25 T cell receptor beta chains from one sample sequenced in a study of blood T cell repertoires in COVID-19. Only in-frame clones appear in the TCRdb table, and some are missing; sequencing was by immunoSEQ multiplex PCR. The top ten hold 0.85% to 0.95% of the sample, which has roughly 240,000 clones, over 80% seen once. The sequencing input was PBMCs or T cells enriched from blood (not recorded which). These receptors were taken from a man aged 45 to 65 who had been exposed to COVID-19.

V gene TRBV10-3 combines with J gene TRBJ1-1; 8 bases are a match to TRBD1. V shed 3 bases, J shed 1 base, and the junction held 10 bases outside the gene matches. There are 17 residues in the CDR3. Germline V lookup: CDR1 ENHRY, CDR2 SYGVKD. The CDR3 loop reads CAISEDDRGSWNTEAFF. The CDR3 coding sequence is TGTGCCATCAGTGAAGACGACAGGGGAAGTTGGAACACTGAAGCTTTCTTT.

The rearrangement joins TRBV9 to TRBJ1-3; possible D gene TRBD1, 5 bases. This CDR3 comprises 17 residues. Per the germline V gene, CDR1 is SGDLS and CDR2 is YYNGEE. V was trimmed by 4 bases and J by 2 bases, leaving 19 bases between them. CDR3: CASSLGWRGRAGNTIYF. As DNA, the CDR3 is TGTGCCAGCAGCTTGGGTTGGAGGGGTCGAGCTGGAAACACCATATATTTT.

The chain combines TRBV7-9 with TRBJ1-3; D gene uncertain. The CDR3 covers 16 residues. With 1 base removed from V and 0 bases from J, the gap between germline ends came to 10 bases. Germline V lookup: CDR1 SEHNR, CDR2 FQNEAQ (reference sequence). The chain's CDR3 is CASSLERGTSGNTIYF. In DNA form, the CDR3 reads TGTGCCAGCAGCTTAGAACGCGGAACCTCTGGAAACACCATATATTTT.

For the CDR3, the DNA is TGTGCCAGCAGCCTCGGACTAGTAACAGATACGCAGTATTTT. This encodes CASSLGLVTDTQYF. The genes are TRBV7-2 and TRBJ2-3; 7 nucleotides line up with TRBD2. The germline CDR1 and CDR2 sequences are SGHTA and FQGNSA. CDR3 length equals 14 residues. Trimming at V came to 5 bases and at J to 3 bases, leaving 5 bases not matched to a gene.

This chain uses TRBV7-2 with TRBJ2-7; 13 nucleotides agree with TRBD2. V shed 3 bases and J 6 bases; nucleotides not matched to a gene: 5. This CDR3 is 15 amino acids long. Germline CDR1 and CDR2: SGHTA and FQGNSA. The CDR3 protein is CASSFTSGGAPEQYF. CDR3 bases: TGTGCCAGCAGCTTCACTAGCGGGGGGGCTCCCGAGCAGTACTTC. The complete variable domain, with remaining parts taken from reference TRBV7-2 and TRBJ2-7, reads GAGVSQSPSNKVTEKGKDVELRCDPISGHTALYWYRQSLGQGLEFLIYFQGNSAPDKSGLPSDRFSAERTGGSVSTLTIQRTQQEDSAVYLCASSFTSGGAPEQYFGPGTRLTVT.

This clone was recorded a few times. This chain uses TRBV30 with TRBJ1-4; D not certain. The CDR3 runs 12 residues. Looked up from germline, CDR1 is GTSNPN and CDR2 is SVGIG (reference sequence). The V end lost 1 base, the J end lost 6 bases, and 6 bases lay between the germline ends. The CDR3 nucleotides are TGTGCCTGGAGTGGCCTAGATGAAAAACTGTTTTTT. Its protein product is CAWSGLDEKLFF.

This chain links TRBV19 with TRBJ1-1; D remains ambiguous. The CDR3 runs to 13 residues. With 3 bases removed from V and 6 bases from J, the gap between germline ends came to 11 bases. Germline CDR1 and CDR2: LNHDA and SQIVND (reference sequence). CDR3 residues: CASSISRNAEAFF. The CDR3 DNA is TGTGCCAGTAGTATTTCGAGAAACGCTGAAGCTTTCTTT. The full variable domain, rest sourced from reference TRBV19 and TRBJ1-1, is DGGITQSPKYLFRKEGQNVTLSCEQNLNHDAMYWYRQDPGQGLRLIYYSQIVNDFQKGDIAEGYSVSREKKESFPLTVTSAQKNPTAFYLCASSISRNAEAFFGQGTRLTVV.

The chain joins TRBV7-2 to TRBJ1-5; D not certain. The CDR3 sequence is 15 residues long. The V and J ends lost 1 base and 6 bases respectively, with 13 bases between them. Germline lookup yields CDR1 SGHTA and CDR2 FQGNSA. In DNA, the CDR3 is TGTGCCAGCAGCTTAGACGGACGGACTACTCAGCCCCAGCATTTT. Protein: CASSLDGRTTQPQHF.

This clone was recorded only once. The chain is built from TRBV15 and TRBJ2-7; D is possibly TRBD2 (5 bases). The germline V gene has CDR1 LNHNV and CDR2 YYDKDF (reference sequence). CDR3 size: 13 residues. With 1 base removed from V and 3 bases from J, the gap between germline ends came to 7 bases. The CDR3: CATSRGGIYEQYV. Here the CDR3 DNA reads TGTGCCACCAGCAGAGGAGGGATCTACGAGCAGTACGTC.

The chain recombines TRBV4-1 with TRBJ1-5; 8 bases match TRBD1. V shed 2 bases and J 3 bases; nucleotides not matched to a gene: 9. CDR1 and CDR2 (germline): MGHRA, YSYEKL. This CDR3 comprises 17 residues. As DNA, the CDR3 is TGCGCCAGCAGCCAAAGGACAGGGTGGTTTAACAATCAGCCCCAGCATTTT. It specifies CASSQRTGWFNNQPQHF.

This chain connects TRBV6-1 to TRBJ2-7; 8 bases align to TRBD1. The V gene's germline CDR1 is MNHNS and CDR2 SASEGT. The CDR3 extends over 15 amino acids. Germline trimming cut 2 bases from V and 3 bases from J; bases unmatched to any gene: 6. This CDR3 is CASSEFGTGGYEQYV. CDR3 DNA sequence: TGTGCCAGCAGTGAATTCGGCACAGGGGGCTACGAGCAGTACGTC.

The CDR3 DNA is TGTGCCAGCTTGGGACTAGCGGGGGCCCAAGAGACCCAGTACTTC. Translated, it gives CASLGLAGAQETQYF. The chain carries TRBV28 and TRBJ2-5, with 14 bases matching TRBD2. The CDR3 extends over 15 amino acids. CDR1 and CDR2 (germline): MDHEN, SYDVKM. The J segment lost 1 base and the V segment lost 8 bases, leaving 3 bases of the junction unmatched.

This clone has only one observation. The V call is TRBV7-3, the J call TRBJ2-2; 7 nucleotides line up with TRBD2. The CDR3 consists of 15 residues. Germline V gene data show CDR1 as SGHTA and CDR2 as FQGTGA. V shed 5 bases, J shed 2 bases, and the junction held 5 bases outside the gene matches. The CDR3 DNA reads TGTGCCAGCAGCACCCGGGGACTAAACACCGGGGAGCTGTTTTTT. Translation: CASSTRGLNTGELFF.

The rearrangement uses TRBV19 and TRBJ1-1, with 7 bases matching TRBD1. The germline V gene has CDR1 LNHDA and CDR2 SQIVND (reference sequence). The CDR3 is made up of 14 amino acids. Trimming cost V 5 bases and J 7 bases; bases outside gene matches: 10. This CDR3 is CASSLMWAGGEAFF. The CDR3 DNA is TGTGCCAGTAGTCTAATGTGGGCAGGGGGTGAAGCTTTCTTT. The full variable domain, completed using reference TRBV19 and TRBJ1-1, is DGGITQSPKYLFRKEGQNVTLSCEQNLNHDAMYWYRQDPGQGLRLIYYSQIVNDFQKGDIAEGYSVSREKKESFPLTVTSAQKNPTAFYLCASSLMWAGGEAFFGQGTRLTVV.

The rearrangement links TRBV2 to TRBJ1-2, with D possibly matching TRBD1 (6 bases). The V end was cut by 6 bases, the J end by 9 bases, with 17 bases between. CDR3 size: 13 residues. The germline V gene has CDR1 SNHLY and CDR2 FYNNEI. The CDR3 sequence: CASRERTGNRYTF. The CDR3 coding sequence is TGTGCCAGCAGAGAAAGAACAGGGAACCGCTACACCTTC.

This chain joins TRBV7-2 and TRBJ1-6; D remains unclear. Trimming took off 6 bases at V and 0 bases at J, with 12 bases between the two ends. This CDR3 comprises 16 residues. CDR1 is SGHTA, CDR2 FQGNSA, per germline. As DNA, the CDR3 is TGTGCCAGCAGTTTCAAACAGAGCTCCTATAATTCACCCCTCCACTTT. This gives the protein CASSFKQSSYNSPLHF.

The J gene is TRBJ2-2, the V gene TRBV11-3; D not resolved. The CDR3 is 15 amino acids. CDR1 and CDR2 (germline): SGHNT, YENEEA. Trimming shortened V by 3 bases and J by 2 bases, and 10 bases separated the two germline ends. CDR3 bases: TGTGCCAGCAGCTTTGACTCCCTAAACACCGGGGAGCTGTTTTTT. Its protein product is CASSFDSLNTGELFF.

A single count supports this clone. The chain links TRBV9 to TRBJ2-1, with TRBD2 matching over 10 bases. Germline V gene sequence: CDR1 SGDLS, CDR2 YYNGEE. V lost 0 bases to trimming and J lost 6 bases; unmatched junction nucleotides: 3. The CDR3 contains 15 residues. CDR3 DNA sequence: TGTGCCAGCAGCGTAGGGCTAGCGGGAGTCAATGAGCAGTTCTTC. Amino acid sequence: CASSVGLAGVNEQFF. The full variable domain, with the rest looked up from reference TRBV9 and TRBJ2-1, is DSGVTQTPKHLITATGQRVTLRCSPRSGDLSVYWYQQSLDQGLQFLIQYYNGEERAKGNILERFSAQQFPDLHSELNLSSLELGDSALYFCASSVGLAGVNEQFFGPGTRLTVL.

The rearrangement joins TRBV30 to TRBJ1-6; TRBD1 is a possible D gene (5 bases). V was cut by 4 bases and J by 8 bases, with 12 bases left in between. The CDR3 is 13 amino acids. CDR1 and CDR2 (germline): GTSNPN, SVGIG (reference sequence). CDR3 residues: CAWTPGRDSPLHF. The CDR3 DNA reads TGTGCCTGGACCCCTGGCAGGGATTCACCCCTCCACTTT.

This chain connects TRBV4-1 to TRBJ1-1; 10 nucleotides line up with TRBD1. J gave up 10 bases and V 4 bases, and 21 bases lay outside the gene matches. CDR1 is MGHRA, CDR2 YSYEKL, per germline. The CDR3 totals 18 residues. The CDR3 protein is CASSPLGFRQGAMKGAFF. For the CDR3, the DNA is TGCGCCAGCAGCCCCTTGGGCTTCCGACAGGGGGCCATGAAAGGAGCTTTCTTT.

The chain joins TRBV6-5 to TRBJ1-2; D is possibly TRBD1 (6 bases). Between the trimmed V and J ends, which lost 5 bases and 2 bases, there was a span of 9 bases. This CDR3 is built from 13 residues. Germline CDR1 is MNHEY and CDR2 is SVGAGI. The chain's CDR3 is CASSRTDNYGYTF. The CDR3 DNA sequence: TGTGCCAGCAGTCGGACAGACAACTATGGCTACACCTTC.

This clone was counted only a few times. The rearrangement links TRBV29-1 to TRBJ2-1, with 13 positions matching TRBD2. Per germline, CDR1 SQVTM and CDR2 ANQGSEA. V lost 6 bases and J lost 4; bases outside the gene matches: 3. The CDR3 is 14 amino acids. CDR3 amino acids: CSVRTSGGYNEQFF. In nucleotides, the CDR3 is TGCAGCGTCCGGACTAGCGGGGGTTACAATGAGCAGTTCTTC.

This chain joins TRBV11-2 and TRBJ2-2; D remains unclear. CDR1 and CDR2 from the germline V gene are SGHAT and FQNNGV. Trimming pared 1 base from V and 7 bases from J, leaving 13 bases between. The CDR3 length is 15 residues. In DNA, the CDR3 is TGTGCCAGCAGCTTAGTTTCTCCCCTCGGCGGGGAGCTGTTTTTT. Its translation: CASSLVSPLGGELFF.

The CDR3, as DNA: TGTGCCAGCAGGCTCCCGGGACAGGGCTACAATGAGCAGTTCTTC. Residues: CASRLPGQGYNEQFF. This chain joins TRBV7-2 and TRBJ2-1; TRBD1 aligns across 9 bases. The CDR3 has 15 residues. Germline V gene data show CDR1 as SGHTA and CDR2 as FQGNSA. After removal of 6 bases from V and 3 bases from J, the junction contained 6 bases not matched to a gene.

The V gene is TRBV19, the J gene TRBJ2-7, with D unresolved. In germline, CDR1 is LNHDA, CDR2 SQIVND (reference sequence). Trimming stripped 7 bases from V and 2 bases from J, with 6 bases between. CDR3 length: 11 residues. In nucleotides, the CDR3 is TGTGCCAGTATCCAGGCCTACGAGCAGTACGTC. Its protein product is CASIQAYEQYV.